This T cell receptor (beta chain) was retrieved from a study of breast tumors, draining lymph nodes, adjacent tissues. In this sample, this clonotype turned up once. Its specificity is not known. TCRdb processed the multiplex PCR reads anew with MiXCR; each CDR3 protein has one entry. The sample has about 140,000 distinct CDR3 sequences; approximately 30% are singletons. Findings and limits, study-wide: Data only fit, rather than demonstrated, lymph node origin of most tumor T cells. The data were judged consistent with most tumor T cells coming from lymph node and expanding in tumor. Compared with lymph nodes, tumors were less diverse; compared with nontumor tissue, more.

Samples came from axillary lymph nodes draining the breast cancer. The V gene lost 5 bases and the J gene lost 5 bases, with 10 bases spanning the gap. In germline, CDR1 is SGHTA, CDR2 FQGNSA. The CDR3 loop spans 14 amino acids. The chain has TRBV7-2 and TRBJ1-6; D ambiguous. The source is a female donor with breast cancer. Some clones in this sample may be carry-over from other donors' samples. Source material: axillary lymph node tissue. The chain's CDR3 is CASSGMGNNSPLHF. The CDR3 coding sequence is TGTGCCAGCAGCGGGATGGGCAATAATTCACCCCTCCACTTT. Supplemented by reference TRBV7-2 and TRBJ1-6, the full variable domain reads GAGVSQSPSNKVTEKGKDVELRCDPISGHTALYWYRQSLGQGLEFLIYFQGNSAPDKSGLPSDRFSAERTGGSVSTLTIQRTQQEDSAVYLCASSGMGNNSPLHFGNGTRLTVT.